One and the same sample provided the 27 T cell receptor beta chains below, sequenced in a study of early T cells in non-severe SARS-CoV-2 infection. One entry per CDR3 protein results from TCRdb running MiXCR on the 5' RACE reads. This sample has 60,000 or so distinct CDR3 sequences, with approximately 11% found just once. Specimen: whole blood. Receptor source: an adult who was a healthcare worker with PCR-confirmed SARS-CoV-2 infection or an uninfected control (not recorded which).

This clonotype was observed at least ten times. The chain combines TRBV7-9 with TRBJ1-6, with D tentatively TRBD1 (5 bases). The V end lost 1 base, the J end lost 5 bases, and 6 bases lay between the germline ends. The V gene's germline CDR1 is SEHNR and CDR2 FQNEAQ (reference sequence). This CDR3 region has 14 residues. CDR3 amino acids: CASSLGRDNSPLHF. The DNA of the CDR3 is TGTGCCAGCAGCTTAGGCAGGGATAATTCACCCCTCCACTTT.

The genes are TRBV5-6 and TRBJ2-2; 9 positions match TRBD1. Looked up from germline, CDR1 is SGHDT and CDR2 is YYEEEE. CDR3 length: 15 residues. V shed 5 bases and J 5 bases; nucleotides not matched to a gene: 7. The CDR3 loop is CASSAGQGQTGELFF. CDR3 DNA sequence: TGTGCCAGCAGTGCGGGACAGGGCCAGACCGGGGAGCTGTTTTTT.

In this sample, this clonotype turned up a few times. The chain employs TRBV15 and TRBJ1-1, with D tentatively TRBD1 (6 bases). With 0 bases removed from V and 4 bases from J, the gap between germline ends came to 9 bases. The CDR3 is 14 amino acids. Germline V CDR1 and CDR2: LNHNV, YYDKDF (reference sequence). CDR3 protein: CATSREDRFTEAFF. The CDR3 nucleotides read TGTGCCACCAGCAGAGAGGACAGATTCACTGAAGCTTTCTTT.

This clonotype occurred a few times. The chain recombines TRBV18 with TRBJ2-7; weak D call: TRBD1 (6 bases). Per germline, CDR1 KGHSH and CDR2 LQKENI. The V and J ends lost 3 bases and 2 bases respectively, with 11 bases between them. The CDR3 is 14 amino acids. CDR3: CASSPWDNPYEQYF. DNA for the CDR3: TGTGCCAGCTCACCGTGGGACAACCCCTACGAGCAGTACTTC.

Comment on this clonotype: One junction end disagrees with the germline gene, perhaps due to a read error. The chain is built from TRBV20-1 and TRBJ1-2, with 10 bases aligning to TRBD1. CDR3 length: 14 residues. Germline V gene sequence: CDR1 DFQATT, CDR2 SNEGSKA (reference sequence). The CDR3 coding sequence is TGCAGTGTTAGATTAGGGACAGGGGACTATGGCTACACCTTC. Amino acid sequence: CSVRLGTGDYGYTF.

Comments on this clonotype: A much larger clone lies a single base off, so this may be a read error. The chain carries TRBV21-1 and TRBJ1-3; no DNA check was done on the table's D call, TRBD1. TRBV21-1 is a pseudogene segment. The CDR3 totals 16 residues. The CDR3 DNA is TGTGCCAGCAGCAAAAGGACAGGGCTTCTAGCCGAGGCCATATATTTT. It codes for CASSKRTGLLAEAIYF.

The genes are TRBV4-1 and TRBJ2-5; the D gene is possibly TRBD2 (7 bases). CDR1 is MGHRA, CDR2 YSYEKL, per germline. The V end lost 1 base, the J end lost 4 bases, and 22 bases lay between the germline ends. The CDR3 totals 18 residues. The CDR3 here is CASSQVLGTGGQGETQYF. In nucleotides, the CDR3 is TGCGCCAGCAGCCAAGTTTTGGGGACGGGGGGCCAGGGAGAGACCCAGTACTTC.

The rearrangement uses TRBV3-1 and TRBJ2-1, with D tentatively TRBD2 (6 bases). The CDR3 length is 16 residues. The V gene lost 0 bases and the J gene lost 3 bases, with 12 bases spanning the gap. From germline, CDR1 is LGHDT and CDR2 YNNKEL (reference sequence). This CDR3 reads CASSQDPGLLYNEQFF. Written as DNA, the CDR3 is TGTGCCAGCAGCCAAGATCCCGGACTACTCTACAATGAGCAGTTCTTC.

This clonotype was counted many times. The V and J genes are TRBV24-1 and TRBJ2-3; 12 nucleotides align to TRBD2. Germline V CDR1 and CDR2: KGHDR, SFDVKD. This CDR3 contains 18 residues. The ends lost 3 bases at V and 2 bases at J; junction bases unmatched: 8. The CDR3 DNA follows: TGTGCCACCAGTGATCCAGGACTAGCGGGGCGCTACACAGATACGCAGTATTTT. Translated: CATSDPGLAGRYTDTQYF.

To note about this clonotype: Mismatch with germline at one junction end may stem from a read error. V gene TRBV5-1 combines with J gene TRBJ2-2, with D perhaps matching TRBD1 or TRBD2 (5 bases each). This CDR3 is 15 amino acids long. Per the germline V gene, CDR1 is SGHRS and CDR2 is YFSETQ. The CDR3 spells CASKGTLLGPGELLF. The CDR3 DNA reads TGCGCCAGCAAGGGGACCCTACTAGGGCCCGGGGAGCTGTTATTT.

This clonotype was observed at least ten times. The rearrangement joins TRBV6-1 to TRBJ2-7, with D perhaps given as TRBD1 or TRBD2 (5 bases each). The CDR3 spans 16 residues. CDR1 is MNHNS, CDR2 SASEGT, per germline. Deletions cut 7 bases from V and 0 bases from J, with 19 bases between. Here the CDR3 reads CASTREGTSSSYEQYF. The CDR3 nucleotides are TGTGCCAGCACCAGAGAGGGGACCAGTAGCTCCTACGAGCAGTACTTC.

This sequence joins TRBV6-4 and TRBJ2-1; 7 positions match TRBD2. With V trimmed by 7 bases and J by 3 bases, 3 bases remained unmatched. This CDR3 contains 13 residues. Germline loops: CDR1 MRHNA, CDR2 SNTAGT. CDR3: CASKLAYYNEQFF. CDR3 nucleotide sequence: TGTGCCAGCAAACTAGCGTACTACAATGAGCAGTTCTTC.

CDR3 sequence reads: CASSLLTGLMTYGYTF. The CDR3 DNA follows: TGTGCCAGCAGCTTATTGACAGGGCTCATGACCTATGGCTACACCTTC. The chain combines TRBV5-6 with TRBJ1-2, with TRBD1 matching over 7 bases. The CDR3 is made up of 16 amino acids. The V gene end was trimmed by 2 bases and the J gene end by 4 bases; junction bases not matched to a gene: 11. Germline values: CDR1 SGHDT, CDR2 YYEEEE.

This clonotype was detected many times. The gene calls are TRBV5-4 and TRBJ1-1; D not certain. V lost 4 bases to trimming and J lost 5 bases, with 12 bases between them. The CDR3 runs to 13 residues. Germline V lookup: CDR1 SGHNT, CDR2 YYREEE (reference sequence). The CDR3 here is CASSTQPGTEAFF. The CDR3 nucleotides read TGTGCCAGCAGCACACAACCCGGAACTGAAGCTTTCTTT. Full variable domain (missing parts from reference TRBV5-4 and TRBJ1-1): ETGVTQSPTHLIKTRGQQVTLRCSSQSGHNTVSWYQQALGQGPQFIFQYYREEENGRGNFPPRFSGLQFPNYSSELNVNALELDDSALYLCASSTQPGTEAFFGQGTRLTVV.

This clonotype was seen a few times. The chain uses TRBV5-1 and TRBJ2-7; 9 bases line up with TRBD1. Germline values: CDR1 SGHRS, CDR2 YFSETQ. Trimming took 4 bases from V and 4 from J; bases not matched to a gene: 12. CDR3 length: 16 residues. CDR3 DNA: TGCGCCAGCAGCCTTGGCCCAGGACAGGGGAAGTACGAGCAGTACTTC. It translates to CASSLGPGQGKYEQYF.

This clonotype was counted many times. The CDR3 here is CASSRSGTRTDTQYF. CDR3 nucleotides: TGTGCCAGTAGCCGATCCGGGACACGCACAGATACGCAGTATTTT. The V gene is TRBV19, the J gene TRBJ2-3; D might be TRBD1 (6 bases). This CDR3 spans 15 amino acids. Germline V gives CDR1 LNHDA, CDR2 SQIVND (reference sequence). Trimming cost V 6 bases and J 1 base, with 14 bases left between them.

Many counts were recorded for this clonotype. The chain combines TRBV28 with TRBJ1-1, with TRBD1 matching 8 bases. The CDR3 loop spans 12 amino acids. With 4 bases clipped from V and 7 bases from J, the junction kept 2 bases outside the gene matches. CDR1 is MDHEN, CDR2 SYDVKM, per germline. In nucleotides, the CDR3 is TGTGCCAGCAGTTCCGGGACAGGTGAAGCTTTCTTT. Translation gives CASSSGTGEAFF.

The chain couples TRBV7-9 to TRBJ1-2, with D possibly being TRBD1 (6 bases). The CDR3 sequence is 15 residues long. Germline-derived CDR1 and CDR2 are SEHNR and FQNEAQ (reference sequence). The germline V and J ends were trimmed by 4 bases and 7 bases, with 19 bases remaining between them. CDR3 nucleotide sequence: TGTGCCAGCAGCTCTCTTCGACAGGTCCATCCTGGCTACACCTTC. Translating gives CASSSLRQVHPGYTF.

CDR3 residues: CASSFRGTGGPEAFF. In DNA form, the CDR3 reads TGTGCCAGCAGTTTCCGCGGGACAGGGGGACCTGAAGCTTTCTTT. The rearrangement joins TRBV28 to TRBJ1-1; TRBD1 matches at 11 bases. V shed 3 bases and J 6 bases; nucleotides not matched to a gene: 6. Germline V gene sequence: CDR1 MDHEN, CDR2 SYDVKM. This CDR3 region has 15 residues. Based on the CDR3 plus reference TRBV28 and TRBJ1-1, the full variable domain is DVKVTQSSRYLVKRTGEKVFLECVQDMDHENMFWYRQDPGLGLRLIYFSYDVKMKEKGDIPEGYSVSREKKERFSLILESASTNQTSMYLCASSFRGTGGPEAFFGQGTRLTVV.

The chain joins TRBV7-9 to TRBJ1-4, with 7 bases lining up with TRBD1. Germline V lookup: CDR1 SEHNR, CDR2 FQNEAQ (reference sequence). The V segment lost 3 bases and the J segment 8 bases; nucleotides outside the gene matches: 3. The length of the CDR3 is 13 residues. For the CDR3, the DNA is TGTGCCAGCAGCTTCCGGGACAGAGAAAAACTGTTTTTT. Residues: CASSFRDREKLFF.

The chain has TRBV12-3 or TRBV12-4 and TRBJ2-3; D is possibly TRBD2 (6 bases). The CDR3 length is 15 residues. V gave up 0 bases and J gave up 2 bases, with 9 bases separating them. For the CDR3, the DNA is TGTGCCAGCAGTTTAGCGGGGGGACCCACAGATACGCAGTATTTT. The encoded protein is CASSLAGGPTDTQYF.

This clonotype was counted at least ten times. The V call is TRBV4-2, the J call TRBJ2-3; TRBD1 aligns across 11 bases. Germline-derived CDR1 and CDR2 are LGHNA and YNFKEQ. The CDR3 runs 15 residues. V was pared by 5 bases and J by 4 bases, with 5 bases of the junction left unmatched. CDR3 loop: CASSEGTGGSDTQYF. The CDR3 nucleotides are TGTGCCAGCAGCGAAGGGACAGGGGGTTCAGATACGCAGTATTTT.

This clonotype was found a few times. This chain uses TRBV5-6 with TRBJ2-3; D gene ambiguous. From germline, CDR1 is SGHDT and CDR2 YYEEEE. CDR3 length equals 13 residues. Trimming removed 4 bases from V and 6 bases from J, with 12 bases in between. CDR3 nucleotide sequence: TGTGCCAGCAGCCCAGAGGATTTGGATACGCAGTATTTT. As protein: CASSPEDLDTQYF.

This clonotype was seen at least ten times. The V gene is TRBV19, the J gene TRBJ2-3, with D possibly being TRBD1 (5 bases). The CDR3 extends over 13 amino acids. V was clipped by 6 bases and J by 4 bases, with 11 bases between them. The germline CDR1 and CDR2 sequences are LNHDA and SQIVND (reference sequence). CDR3 sequence reads: CASRRGWADTQYF. CDR3 bases: TGTGCCAGTAGAAGGGGCTGGGCAGATACGCAGTATTTT.

Ten or more counts support this clonotype. The rearrangement links TRBV3-1 to TRBJ2-5; no firm D call. CDR3 length: 14 residues. Deletions cut 1 base from V and 1 base from J, with 7 bases between. Per the germline V gene, CDR1 is LGHDT and CDR2 is YNNKEL (reference sequence). DNA of the CDR3: TGTGCCAGCAGCCAAGTCCGGGTCCAAGAGACCCAGTACTTC. Protein sequence: CASSQVRVQETQYF.

The V call is TRBV6-2 or TRBV6-3, the J call TRBJ2-1; TRBD2 might be the D (6 bases). The ends were cut back, 9 bases at V and 8 bases at J, with 17 bases in the middle. The germline V gene has CDR1 MNHEY and CDR2 SVGEGT. The CDR3 loop spans 13 amino acids. The CDR3 is CASLGDSLDEQFF. The CDR3 DNA sequence: TGTGCCAGTTTGGGGGACTCCCTCGATGAGCAGTTCTTC.

This chain joins TRBV28 and TRBJ1-2; D might be TRBD1 (6 bases). This CDR3 is 17 amino acids long. The germline V gene has CDR1 MDHEN and CDR2 SYDVKM. V lost 4 bases and J lost 4, with 22 bases in between. CDR3 sequence: CASSSHTGGGAAYGYTF. CDR3 in DNA: TGTGCCAGCAGTTCACACACCGGAGGGGGGGCGGCCTATGGCTACACCTTC.